A single sample gave rise to the 11 T cell receptor beta chains below, sequenced in a study of blood T cell repertoires in COVID-19. Using immunoSEQ multiplex PCR, the repertoire was profiled, and TCRdb retains in-frame clones only, with some absent. The sample has 320,000 or so clones; around 90% are singletons. The sequenced material came from PBMCs or T cells enriched from blood (not recorded which). Every receptor here comes from a man between 60 and 75 years old who had recovered from COVID-19.

The V call is TRBV29-1, the J call TRBJ2-6; a weak D match, TRBD1 (6 bases). CDR3 size: 14 residues. Germline V gene sequence: CDR1 SQVTM, CDR2 ANQGSEA. V lost 6 bases and J lost 4, with 13 bases in between. CDR3 coding DNA: TGCAGCGTCCTAAGGGGGACAGGGGCCAACGTCCTGACTTTC. Amino acid sequence: CSVLRGTGANVLTF.

The genes are TRBV7-2 and TRBJ2-1, with TRBD2 matching over 11 bases. V trimming: 6 bases; J trimming: 0 bases; junction bases outside the gene matches: 13. The CDR3 has 19 amino acids. CDR1 is SGHTA and CDR2 is FQGNSA in the germline V gene. The CDR3 protein is CASSSGTGTSGSSYNEQFF. The CDR3 region has the DNA TGTGCCAGCAGTTCTGGAACCGGGACTAGCGGTAGCTCCTACAATGAGCAGTTCTTC.

The chain joins TRBV30 to TRBJ2-3; D is possibly TRBD2 (6 bases). V gave up 2 bases and J gave up 0 bases, with 12 bases separating them. Germline V gene sequence: CDR1 GTSNPN, CDR2 SVGIG (reference sequence). The CDR3 covers 15 residues. The CDR3 DNA follows: TGTGCCTGGAGTTCGGACTACATTAGCACAGATACGCAGTATTTT. This gives the protein CAWSSDYISTDTQYF.

The chain joins TRBV6-5 to TRBJ1-5; D gene ambiguous. The V end lost 4 bases, the J end lost 2 bases, and 12 bases lay between the germline ends. Germline V gene lookup returns CDR1 MNHEY and CDR2 SVGAGI. This CDR3 is built from 15 residues. Here the CDR3 DNA reads TGTGCCAGCAGTTCTTTGGGTAGCGGCAATCAGCCCCAGCATTTT. Its protein is CASSSLGSGNQPQHF.

The chain couples TRBV19 to TRBJ2-1; TRBD1 aligns across 9 bases. The CDR3 has 15 amino acids. Losses at the gene ends were 4 bases for V and 7 bases for J; bases not matched to a gene: 8. The germline V gene has CDR1 LNHDA and CDR2 SQIVND (reference sequence). The DNA for the CDR3 is TGTGCCAGTAGTACTCCCGGGACAGGGTCTAATGAGCAGTTCTTC. This sequence encodes CASSTPGTGSNEQFF. The full variable domain, rest sourced from reference TRBV19 and TRBJ2-1, is DGGITQSPKYLFRKEGQNVTLSCEQNLNHDAMYWYRQDPGQGLRLIYYSQIVNDFQKGDIAEGYSVSREKKESFPLTVTSAQKNPTAFYLCASSTPGTGSNEQFFGPGTRLTVL.

This clone was seen more than once but under ten times. CDR3: CASSRGLGYEQYF. The CDR3 DNA reads TGTGCCAGCAGCCGGGGACTGGGCTACGAGCAGTACTTC. V usage is TRBV7-8 and J usage is TRBJ2-7; maybe TRBD2 (6 bases). There are 13 residues in the CDR3. The V and J ends lost 5 bases and 3 bases respectively, with 11 bases between them. Per the germline V gene, CDR1 is SGHVS and CDR2 is FQNEAQ. Looking up the rest from reference TRBV7-8 and TRBJ2-7 gives the full variable domain: GAGVSQSPRYKVAKRGQDVALRCDPISGHVSLFWYQQALGQGPEFLTYFQNEAQLDKSGLPSDRFFAERPEGSVSTLKIQRTQQEDSAVYLCASSRGLGYEQYFGPGTRLTVT.

This chain connects TRBV6-2 or TRBV6-3 to TRBJ2-1, with D possibly matching TRBD2 (6 bases). Germline lookup yields CDR1 MNHEY and CDR2 SVGEGT. This CDR3 is 13 amino acids long. V lost 2 bases and J lost 8, with 10 bases in between. Written as DNA, the CDR3 is TGTGCCAGCAGTTACCAGCGGGTTGATGAGCAGTTCTTC. Amino acids: CASSYQRVDEQFF.

This sequence joins TRBV9 and TRBJ2-1; 8 nucleotides agree with TRBD2. Germline loops: CDR1 SGDLS, CDR2 YYNGEE. Trimming took 0 bases from V and 2 from J; bases not matched to a gene: 10. The CDR3 sequence is 18 residues long. CDR3 coding DNA: TGTGCCAGCAGCGTAGACACTCCGGGACTAGTAACCTACAATGAGCAGTTCTTC. It codes for CASSVDTPGLVTYNEQFF.

V and J are TRBV28 and TRBJ1-2, with D perhaps matching TRBD1 (5 bases). Looked up from germline, CDR1 is MDHEN and CDR2 is SYDVKM. Trimming removed 4 bases at V and 8 bases at J, with 20 bases between. This CDR3 has 15 amino acids. The CDR3 sequence: CASSSPGPRAGGYTF. The CDR3 DNA sequence: TGTGCCAGCAGTTCCCCGGGACCCCGGGCGGGGGGCTACACCTTC.

This sequence joins TRBV18 and TRBJ1-1; D gene ambiguous. The ends were cut back, 3 bases at V and 7 bases at J, with 12 bases in the middle. This CDR3 spans 13 amino acids. Per the germline V gene, CDR1 is KGHSH and CDR2 is LQKENI. The CDR3 DNA sequence: TGTGCCAGCTCACCGGGATTCGGGGATGAAGCTTTCTTT. Its protein is CASSPGFGDEAFF. The whole variable domain, filled in from reference TRBV18 and TRBJ1-1, reads NAGVMQNPRHLVRRRGQEARLRCSPMKGHSHVYWYRQLPEEGLKFMVYLQKENIIDESGMPKERFSAEFPKEGPSILRIQQVVRGDSAAYFCASSPGFGDEAFFGQGTRLTVV.

This chain connects TRBV5-6 to TRBJ1-2; D is uncertain. Trimming stripped 4 bases from V and 1 base from J, with 8 bases between. The CDR3 runs to 13 residues. Per germline, CDR1 SGHDT and CDR2 YYEEEE. The CDR3 sequence: CASSNGNNYGYTF. The CDR3 bases are TGTGCCAGCAGCAACGGGAATAACTATGGCTACACCTTC.